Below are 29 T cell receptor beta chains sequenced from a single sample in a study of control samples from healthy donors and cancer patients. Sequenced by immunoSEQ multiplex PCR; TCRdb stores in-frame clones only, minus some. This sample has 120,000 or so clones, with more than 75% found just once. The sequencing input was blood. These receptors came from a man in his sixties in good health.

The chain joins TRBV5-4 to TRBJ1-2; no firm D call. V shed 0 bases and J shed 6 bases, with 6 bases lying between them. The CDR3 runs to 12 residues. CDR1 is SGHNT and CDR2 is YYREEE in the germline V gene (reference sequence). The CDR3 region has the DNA TGTGCCAGCAGCTTGGATTCGAATGGCTACACCTTC. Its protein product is CASSLDSNGYTF. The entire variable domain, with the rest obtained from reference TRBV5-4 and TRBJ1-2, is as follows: ETGVTQSPTHLIKTRGQQVTLRCSSQSGHNTVSWYQQALGQGPQFIFQYYREEENGRGNFPPRFSGLQFPNYSSELNVNALELDDSALYLCASSLDSNGYTFGSGTRLTVV.

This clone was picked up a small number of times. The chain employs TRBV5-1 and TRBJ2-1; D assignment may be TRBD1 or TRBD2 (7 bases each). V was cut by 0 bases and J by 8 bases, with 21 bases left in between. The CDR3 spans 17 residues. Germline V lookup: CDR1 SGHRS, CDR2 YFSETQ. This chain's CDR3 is CASSLAAGGAFLDEQFF. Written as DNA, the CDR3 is TGCGCCAGCAGCTTGGCAGCAGGGGGGGCCTTTTTGGATGAGCAGTTCTTC.

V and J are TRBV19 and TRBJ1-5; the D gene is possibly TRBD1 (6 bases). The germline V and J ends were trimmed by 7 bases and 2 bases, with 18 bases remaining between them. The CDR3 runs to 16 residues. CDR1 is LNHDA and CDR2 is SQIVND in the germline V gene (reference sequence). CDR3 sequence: CASKVAGELGNQPQHF. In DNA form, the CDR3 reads TGTGCCAGTAAGGTGGCAGGGGAGTTGGGCAATCAGCCCCAGCATTTT.

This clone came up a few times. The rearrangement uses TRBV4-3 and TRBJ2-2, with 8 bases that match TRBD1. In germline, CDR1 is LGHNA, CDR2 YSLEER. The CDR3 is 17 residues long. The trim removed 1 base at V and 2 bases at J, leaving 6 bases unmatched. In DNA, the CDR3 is TGCGCCAGCAGCCAAGCAGGGGGCTCCACCAACACCGGGGAGCTGTTTTTT. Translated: CASSQAGGSTNTGELFF.

The DNA for the CDR3 is TGTGCCAGTAGTATAGAGGGCCTGAGGAATTCACCCCTCCACTTT. Translated, it gives CASSIEGLRNSPLHF. The chain is built from TRBV19 and TRBJ1-6; no firm D call. V was cut by 0 bases and J by 7 bases, with 10 bases left in between. The CDR3 extends over 15 amino acids. Germline V gene lookup returns CDR1 LNHDA and CDR2 SQIVND (reference sequence).

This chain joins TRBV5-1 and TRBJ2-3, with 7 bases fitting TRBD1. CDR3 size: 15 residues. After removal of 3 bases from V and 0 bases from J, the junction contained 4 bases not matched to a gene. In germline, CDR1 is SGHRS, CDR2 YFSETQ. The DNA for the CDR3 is TGCGCCAGCAGCTCGGCAGGGGGTAGCACAGATACGCAGTATTTT. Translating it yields CASSSAGGSTDTQYF.

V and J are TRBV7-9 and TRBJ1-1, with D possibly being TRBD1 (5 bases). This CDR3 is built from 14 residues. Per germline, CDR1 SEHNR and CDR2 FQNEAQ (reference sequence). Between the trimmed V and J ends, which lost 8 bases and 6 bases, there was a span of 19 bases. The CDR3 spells CASQFGQGWAEAFF. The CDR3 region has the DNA TGTGCCAGCCAATTCGGGCAGGGATGGGCTGAAGCTTTCTTT. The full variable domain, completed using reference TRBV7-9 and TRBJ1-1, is DTGVSQNPRHKITKRGQNVTFRCDPISEHNRLYWYRQTLGQGPEFLTYFQNEAQLEKSRLLSDRFSAERPKGSFSTLEIQRTEQGDSAMYLCASQFGQGWAEAFFGQGTRLTVV.

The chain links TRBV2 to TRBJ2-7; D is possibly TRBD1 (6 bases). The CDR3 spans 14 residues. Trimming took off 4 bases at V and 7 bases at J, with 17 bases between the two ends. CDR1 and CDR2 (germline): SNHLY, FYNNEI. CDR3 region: CASSARQELSEQYF. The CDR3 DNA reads TGTGCCAGCAGTGCCCGACAGGAGCTCTCGGAGCAGTACTTC. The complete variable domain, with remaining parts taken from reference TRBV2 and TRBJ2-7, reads EPEVTQTPSHQVTQMGQEVILRCVPISNHLYFYWYRQILGQKVEFLVSFYNNEISEKSEIFDDQFSVERPDGSNFTLKIRSTKLEDSAMYFCASSARQELSEQYFGPGTRLTVT.

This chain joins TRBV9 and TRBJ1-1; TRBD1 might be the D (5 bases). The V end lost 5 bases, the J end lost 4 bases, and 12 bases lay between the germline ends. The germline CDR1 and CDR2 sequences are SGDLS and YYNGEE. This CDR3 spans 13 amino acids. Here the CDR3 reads CASSLVGATEAFF. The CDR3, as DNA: TGTGCCAGCAGTCTAGTCGGGGCCACTGAAGCTTTCTTT. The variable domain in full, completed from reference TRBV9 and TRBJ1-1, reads DSGVTQTPKHLITATGQRVTLRCSPRSGDLSVYWYQQSLDQGLQFLIQYYNGEERAKGNILERFSAQQFPDLHSELNLSSLELGDSALYFCASSLVGATEAFFGQGTRLTVV.

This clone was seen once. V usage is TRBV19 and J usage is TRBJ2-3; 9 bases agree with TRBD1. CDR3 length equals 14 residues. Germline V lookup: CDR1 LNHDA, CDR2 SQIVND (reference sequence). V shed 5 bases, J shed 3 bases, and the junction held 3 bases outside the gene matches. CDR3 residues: CASSPDRGTDTQYF. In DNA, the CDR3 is TGTGCCAGTAGTCCAGACAGGGGGACAGATACGCAGTATTTT.

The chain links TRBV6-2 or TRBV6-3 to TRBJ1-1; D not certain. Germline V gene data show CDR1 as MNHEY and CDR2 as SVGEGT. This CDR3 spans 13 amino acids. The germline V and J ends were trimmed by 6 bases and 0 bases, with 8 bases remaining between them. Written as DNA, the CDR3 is TGTGCCAGCAGACCTACAGTGAACACTGAAGCTTTCTTT. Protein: CASRPTVNTEAFF.

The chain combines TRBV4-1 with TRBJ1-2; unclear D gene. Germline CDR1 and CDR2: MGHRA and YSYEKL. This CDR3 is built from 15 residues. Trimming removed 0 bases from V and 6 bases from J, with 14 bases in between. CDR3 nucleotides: TGCGCCAGCAGCCAAGATCGGTGGAGGGCGGATGGCTACACCTTC. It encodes CASSQDRWRADGYTF.

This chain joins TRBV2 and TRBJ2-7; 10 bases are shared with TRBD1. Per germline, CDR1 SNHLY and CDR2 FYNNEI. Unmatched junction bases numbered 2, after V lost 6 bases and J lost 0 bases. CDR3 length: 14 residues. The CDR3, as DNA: TGTGCCAGCAGACGGACAGGGGGCTCCTACGAGCAGTACTTC. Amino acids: CASRRTGGSYEQYF.

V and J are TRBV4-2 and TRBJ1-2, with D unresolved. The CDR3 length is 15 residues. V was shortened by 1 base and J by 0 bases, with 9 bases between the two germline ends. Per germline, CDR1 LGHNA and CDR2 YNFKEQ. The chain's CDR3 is CASSQVDGTNYGYTF. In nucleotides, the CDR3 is TGTGCCAGCAGCCAAGTTGACGGAACTAACTATGGCTACACCTTC.

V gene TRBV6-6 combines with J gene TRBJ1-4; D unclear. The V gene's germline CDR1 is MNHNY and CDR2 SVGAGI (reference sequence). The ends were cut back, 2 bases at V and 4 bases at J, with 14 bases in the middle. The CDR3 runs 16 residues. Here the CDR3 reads CASSYPSSSLNEKLFF. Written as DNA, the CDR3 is TGTGCCAGCAGTTACCCATCTTCCAGTCTTAATGAAAAACTGTTTTTT.

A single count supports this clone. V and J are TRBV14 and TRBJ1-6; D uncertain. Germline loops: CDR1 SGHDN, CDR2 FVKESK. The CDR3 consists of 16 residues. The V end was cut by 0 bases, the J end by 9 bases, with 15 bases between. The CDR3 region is CASSQDLLQLGSPLHF. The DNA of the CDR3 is TGTGCCAGCAGCCAAGATCTTTTGCAATTGGGTTCACCCCTCCACTTT. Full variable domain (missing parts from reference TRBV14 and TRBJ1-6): EAGVTQFPSHSVIEKGQTVTLRCDPISGHDNLYWYRRVMGKEIKFLLHFVKESKQDESGMPNNRFLAERTGGTYSTLKVQPAELEDSGVYFCASSQDLLQLGSPLHFGNGTRLTVT.

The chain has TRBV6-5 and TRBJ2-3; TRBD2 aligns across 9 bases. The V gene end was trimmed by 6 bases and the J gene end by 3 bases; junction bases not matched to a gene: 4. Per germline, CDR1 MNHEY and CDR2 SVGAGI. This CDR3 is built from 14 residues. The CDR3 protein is CASRSGGTTDTQYF. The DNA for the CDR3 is TGTGCCAGCAGAAGCGGGGGGACGACAGATACGCAGTATTTT.

This CDR3 reads CASSQTGGRGGELFF. CDR3 DNA: TGCGCCAGCAGCCAGACAGGGGGTCGAGGCGGGGAGCTGTTTTTT. The chain recombines TRBV5-1 with TRBJ2-2, with TRBD1 identical over 9 bases. From germline, CDR1 is SGHRS and CDR2 YFSETQ. Losses at the gene ends were 4 bases for V and 7 bases for J; bases not matched to a gene: 8. The CDR3 sequence is 15 residues long. The entire variable domain, with the rest obtained from reference TRBV5-1 and TRBJ2-2, is as follows: KAGVTQTPRYLIKTRGQQVTLSCSPISGHRSVSWYQQTPGQGLQFLFEYFSETQRNKGNFPGRFSGRQFSNSRSEMNVSTLELGDSALYLCASSQTGGRGGELFFGEGSRLTVL.

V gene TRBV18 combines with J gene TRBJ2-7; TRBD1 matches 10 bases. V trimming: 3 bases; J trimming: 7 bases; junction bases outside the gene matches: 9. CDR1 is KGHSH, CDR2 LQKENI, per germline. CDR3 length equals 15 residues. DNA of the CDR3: TGTGCCAGCTCACCCCCGGGACAGGGGTCGGGTGAGCAGTACTTC. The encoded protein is CASSPPGQGSGEQYF.

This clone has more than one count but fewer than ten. CDR3: CASSGQLGDTEAFF. In nucleotides, the CDR3 is TGTGCCAGCTCAGGACAGCTAGGGGACACTGAAGCTTTCTTT. V and J are TRBV18 and TRBJ1-1; possible D gene TRBD1, 6 bases. Germline V gene lookup returns CDR1 KGHSH and CDR2 LQKENI. The CDR3 totals 14 residues. The V gene lost 5 bases and the J gene lost 3 bases, with 13 bases spanning the gap.

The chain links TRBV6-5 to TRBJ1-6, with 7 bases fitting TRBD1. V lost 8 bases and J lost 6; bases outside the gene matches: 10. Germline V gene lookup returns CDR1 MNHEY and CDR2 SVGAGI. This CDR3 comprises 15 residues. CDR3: CASRFSSGGNSPLHF. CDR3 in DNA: TGTGCCAGCCGCTTTAGCTCAGGGGGTAATTCACCCCTCCACTTT.

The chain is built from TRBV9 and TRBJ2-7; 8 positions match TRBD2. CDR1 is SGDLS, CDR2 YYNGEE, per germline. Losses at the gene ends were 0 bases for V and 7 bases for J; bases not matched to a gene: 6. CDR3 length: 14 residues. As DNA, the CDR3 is TGTGCCAGCAGCGTAGAGGCGGGGGGCCTTGAGCAGTACTTC. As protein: CASSVEAGGLEQYF.

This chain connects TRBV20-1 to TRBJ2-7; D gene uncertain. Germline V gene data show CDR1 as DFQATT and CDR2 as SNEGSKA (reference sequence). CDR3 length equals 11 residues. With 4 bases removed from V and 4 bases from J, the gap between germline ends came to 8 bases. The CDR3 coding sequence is TGCAGTGCTACGGAAGGGTACGAGCAGTACTTC. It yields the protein CSATEGYEQYF.

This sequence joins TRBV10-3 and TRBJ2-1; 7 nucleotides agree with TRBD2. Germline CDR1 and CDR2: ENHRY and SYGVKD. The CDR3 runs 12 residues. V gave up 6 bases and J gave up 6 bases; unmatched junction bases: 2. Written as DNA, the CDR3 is TGTGCCATCAGGGGACTAAGCAATGAGCAGTTCTTC. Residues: CAIRGLSNEQFF.

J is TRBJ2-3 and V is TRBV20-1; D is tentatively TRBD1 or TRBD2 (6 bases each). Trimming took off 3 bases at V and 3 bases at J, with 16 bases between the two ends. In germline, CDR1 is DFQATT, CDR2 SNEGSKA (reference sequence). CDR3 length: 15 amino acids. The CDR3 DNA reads TGCAGTGCTAGTTGGTCCGGGGGCGCAACAGATACGCAGTATTTT. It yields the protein CSASWSGGATDTQYF.

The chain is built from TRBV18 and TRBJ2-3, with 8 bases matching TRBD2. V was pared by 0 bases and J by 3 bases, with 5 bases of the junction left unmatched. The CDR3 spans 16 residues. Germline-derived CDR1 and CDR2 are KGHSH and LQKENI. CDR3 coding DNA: TGTGCCAGCTCACCACCGTCGGGGGGGCCAACAGATACGCAGTATTTT. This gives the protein CASSPPSGGPTDTQYF.

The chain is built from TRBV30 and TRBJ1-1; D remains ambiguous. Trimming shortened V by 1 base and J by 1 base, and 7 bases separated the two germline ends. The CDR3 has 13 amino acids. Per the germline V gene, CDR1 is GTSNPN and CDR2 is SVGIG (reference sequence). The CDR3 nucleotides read TGTGCCTGGAGTGGGTCGAGGAACACTGAAGCTTTCTTT. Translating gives CAWSGSRNTEAFF.

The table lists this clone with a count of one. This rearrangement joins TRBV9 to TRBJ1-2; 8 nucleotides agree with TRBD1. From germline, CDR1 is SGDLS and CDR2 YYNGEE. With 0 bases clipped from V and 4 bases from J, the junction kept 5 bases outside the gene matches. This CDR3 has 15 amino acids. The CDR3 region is CASSVVGQGSYGYTF. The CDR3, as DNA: TGTGCCAGCAGCGTAGTCGGACAGGGTAGCTATGGCTACACCTTC.

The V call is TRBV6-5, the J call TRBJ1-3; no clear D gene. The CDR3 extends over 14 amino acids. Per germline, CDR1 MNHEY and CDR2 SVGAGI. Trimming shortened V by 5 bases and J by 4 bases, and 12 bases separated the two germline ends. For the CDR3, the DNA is TGTGCCAGCAGTCAGGATAAATGGGGAAACACCATATATTTT. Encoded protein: CASSQDKWGNTIYF.